This TCR beta chain originates from a study of blood T cell repertoires in COVID-19. Study-level information: Sample material is recorded as cDNA or gDNA derived from T cells, B-cell-depleted T cells, or PBMCs.

A single count supports this clone. Looked up from germline, CDR1 is SGHRS and CDR2 is YFSETQ. This CDR3 has 15 residues. The junction had 4 bases not matched to a gene; V was cut back by 0 bases and J by 4 bases. TCRdb's table, derived via immunoSEQ multiplex PCR, lists solely in-frame clones and lacks some. The table has around 250,000 clones, around 86% seen once. This TCR derives from an elderly man with acute or convalescent COVID-19. J is TRBJ2-7 and V is TRBV5-1, with 10 positions matching TRBD2. Sequenced material: peripheral blood. The CDR3 sequence is CASSLEASGGYEQYF. The DNA for the CDR3 is TGCGCCAGCAGCTTGGAGGCTAGCGGGGGTTACGAGCAGTACTTC.